Listed below are T cell receptor beta chains from one sample, sequenced in a study of T cells in Graves' hyperthyroidism and ophthalmopathy. TCRdb processed the multiplex PCR reads anew with MiXCR; each CDR3 protein has one entry. The sample lists about 600,000 distinct CDR3 sequences; about a sixth were seen once. Input material: blood. The receptor set was obtained from a middle-aged woman with Graves' ophthalmopathy. CDR3s include the opening cysteine and the closing phenylalanine or tryptophan. A D gene is named only where the DNA matches it firmly. Clone sizes are given selectively: once, few, many, or a class where the clone is expanded.

v_gene: TRBV2
d_gene: NA
j_gene: TRBJ2-4
abundance: many
CDR3aa: CASKASEINIQYF
CDR3nt: TGTGCCAGCAAGGCTAGCGAGATAAACATTCAGTACTTC

v_gene: TRBV20-1
d_gene: NA
j_gene: TRBJ2-7
abundance: few
CDR3aa: CSAKGDGGTYEQYF
CDR3nt: TGCAGTGCTAAGGGTGACGGGGGTACCTACGAGCAGTACTTC

v_gene: TRBV5-1
d_gene: NA
j_gene: TRBJ1-2
abundance: NA
CDR3aa: CASSLDRQASNYGYTF
CDR3nt: TGCGCCAGCAGCTTGGACCGACAGGCTTCTAACTATGGCTACACCTTC

v_gene: TRBV7-3
d_gene: TRBD2
j_gene: TRBJ2-7
abundance: NA
CDR3aa: CASSLLEAGGPSEQYF
CDR3nt: TGTGCCAGCAGCTTATTGGAGGCGGGAGGGCCGAGTGAGCAGTACTTC

v_gene: TRBV18
d_gene: NA
j_gene: TRBJ2-1
abundance: NA
CDR3aa: CASSPPTGPAYNEQFF
CDR3nt: TGTGCCAGCTCACCACCAACGGGCCCGGCTTACAATGAGCAGTTCTTC

v_gene: TRBV18
d_gene: NA
j_gene: TRBJ2-5
abundance: many
CDR3aa: CASSPPQGGSQETQYF
CDR3nt: TGTGCCAGCTCACCTCCGCAGGGGGGGAGTCAAGAGACCCAGTACTTC

v_gene: TRBV12-5
d_gene: NA
j_gene: TRBJ2-2
abundance: NA
CDR3aa: CASALSRGDRELFF
CDR3nt: TGTGCTAGTGCCTTGAGTAGGGGGGACCGGGAGCTGTTTTTT

v_gene: TRBV7-2
d_gene: NA
j_gene: TRBJ1-5
abundance: many
CDR3aa: CASSLVGQSNQPQHF
CDR3nt: TGTGCCAGCAGTTTAGTAGGACAAAGCAATCAGCCCCAGCATTTT

v_gene: TRBV19
d_gene: NA
j_gene: TRBJ2-1
abundance: few
CDR3aa: CASSISRYNEQFF
CDR3nt: TGTGCCAGTAGTATATCTCGCTACAATGAGCAGTTCTTC

v_gene: TRBV6-1
d_gene: NA
j_gene: TRBJ1-5
abundance: few
CDR3aa: CASSPGVSGSDQPQHF
CDR3nt: TGTGCCAGCAGTCCGGGCGTATCAGGGTCAGATCAGCCCCAGCATTTT

v_gene: TRBV7-9
d_gene: NA
j_gene: TRBJ1-4
abundance: many
CDR3aa: CASSEAATNEKLFF
CDR3nt: TGTGCCAGCAGCGAAGCTGCAACTAATGAAAAACTGTTTTTT

v_gene: TRBV7-3
d_gene: TRBD2
j_gene: TRBJ2-1
abundance: many
CDR3aa: CASSLTTSGVRKSYNEQFF
CDR3nt: TGTGCCAGCAGCTTAACGACTAGCGGGGTACGGAAGTCCTACAATGAGCAGTTCTTC

v_gene: TRBV3-1
d_gene: TRBD1
j_gene: TRBJ2-2
abundance: NA
CDR3aa: CASSQVPGQGKELFF
CDR3nt: TGTGCCAGCAGCCAAGTCCCGGGACAGGGCAAGGAGCTGTTTTTT

v_gene: TRBV10-3
d_gene: NA
j_gene: TRBJ1-1
abundance: few
CDR3aa: CATSSQGGTEAFF
CDR3nt: TGTGCCACCAGTTCCCAGGGAGGGACTGAAGCTTTCTTT

v_gene: TRBV30
d_gene: NA
j_gene: TRBJ1-1
abundance: many
CDR3aa: CAWSVTGAEAFF
CDR3nt: TGTGCCTGGAGTGTAACCGGGGCTGAAGCTTTCTTT

v_gene: TRBV20-1
d_gene: NA
j_gene: TRBJ1-5
abundance: many
CDR3aa: CSARDPAEWQPQHF
CDR3nt: TGCAGTGCTAGAGATCCGGCCGAGTGGCAGCCCCAGCATTTT

v_gene: TRBV20-1
d_gene: TRBD1
j_gene: TRBJ1-2
abundance: few
CDR3aa: CSAGGTGEVDGYTF
CDR3nt: TGCAGTGCTGGAGGGACAGGGGAGGTCGATGGCTACACCTTC

v_gene: TRBV6-1
d_gene: NA
j_gene: TRBJ2-7
abundance: many
CDR3aa: CASSPRRDSYEQYF
CDR3nt: TGTGCCAGCAGTCCAAGGAGGGACAGCTACGAGCAGTACTTC

v_gene: TRBV10-2
d_gene: TRBD2
j_gene: TRBJ2-7
abundance: few
CDR3aa: CASSDGGTSGTYEQYF
CDR3nt: TGCGCCAGCAGTGATGGGGGGACTAGCGGAACCTACGAGCAGTACTTC

v_gene: TRBV29-1
d_gene: NA
j_gene: TRBJ2-7
abundance: NA
CDR3aa: CSVRGRAYEQYF
CDR3nt: TGCAGCGTTCGGGGCAGGGCCTACGAGCAGTACTTC

v_gene: TRBV20-1
d_gene: NA
j_gene: TRBJ1-3
abundance: NA
CDR3aa: CSARRRGLGGTIYF
CDR3nt: TGCAGTGCTAGGAGGAGAGGGCTAGGCGGCACCATATATTTT

v_gene: TRBV12-3/TRBV12-4
d_gene: NA
j_gene: TRBJ2-2
abundance: NA
CDR3aa: CASSPLKQANTGELFF
CDR3nt: TGTGCCAGCAGTCCCCTCAAACAGGCGAACACCGGGGAGCTGTTTTTT

v_gene: TRBV2
d_gene: NA
j_gene: TRBJ2-7
abundance: NA
CDR3aa: CASREGQGGYEQYF
CDR3nt: TGTGCCAGCAGAGAAGGACAGGGAGGGTACGAGCAGTACTTC

v_gene: TRBV29-1
d_gene: NA
j_gene: TRBJ2-1
abundance: many
CDR3aa: CSVELSGSSYNEQFF
CDR3nt: TGCAGCGTCGAACTAAGTGGGAGTTCCTACAATGAGCAGTTCTTC

v_gene: TRBV20-1
d_gene: NA
j_gene: TRBJ2-3
abundance: many
CDR3aa: CSVVAPATDTQYF
CDR3nt: TGCAGTGTGGTGGCTCCTGCCACAGATACGCAGTATTTT

v_gene: TRBV3-1
d_gene: TRBD1
j_gene: TRBJ1-3
abundance: few
CDR3aa: CASSQDFRQGVGGRNTIYF
CDR3nt: TGTGCCAGCAGCCAAGATTTCCGACAGGGAGTTGGTGGTCGGAACACCATATATTTT

v_gene: TRBV20-1
d_gene: NA
j_gene: TRBJ2-3
abundance: few
CDR3aa: CSAELPPEGDTQYF
CDR3nt: TGCAGTGCGGAACTACCCCCCGAGGGAGATACGCAGTATTTT

v_gene: TRBV10-3
d_gene: NA
j_gene: TRBJ2-5
abundance: few
CDR3aa: CAISEQQETQYF
CDR3nt: TGTGCCATCAGTGAACAACAAGAGACCCAGTACTTC

v_gene: TRBV28
d_gene: TRBD2
j_gene: TRBJ2-1
abundance: few
CDR3aa: CETSGNLGATNNEQFF
CDR3nt: TGCGAAACTAGCGGGAACCTGGGGGCTACAAACAATGAGCAGTTCTTC

v_gene: TRBV30
d_gene: NA
j_gene: TRBJ1-5
abundance: many
CDR3aa: CAWSAAAYQPQHF
CDR3nt: TGTGCCTGGAGCGCGGCAGCATATCAGCCCCAGCATTTT

v_gene: TRBV7-8
d_gene: TRBD2
j_gene: TRBJ2-3
abundance: NA
CDR3aa: CASSPQYQGTSGGTSTDTQYF
CDR3nt: TGTGCCAGCAGCCCGCAGTATCAGGGGACTAGCGGGGGGACGAGCACAGATACGCAGTATTTT

v_gene: TRBV30
d_gene: TRBD2
j_gene: TRBJ2-1
abundance: once
CDR3aa: CAWSSRRLAGGFNEQFF
CDR3nt: TGTGCCTGGAGTTCACGCCGGCTAGCGGGAGGGTTCAATGAGCAGTTCTTC

v_gene: TRBV11-2
d_gene: NA
j_gene: TRBJ2-7
abundance: many
CDR3aa: CASTSQGTIFEQYF
CDR3nt: TGTGCCAGCACCTCGCAGGGTACCATCTTCGAGCAGTACTTC

v_gene: TRBV9
d_gene: NA
j_gene: TRBJ1-1
abundance: many
CDR3aa: CASSVLGGGEAFF
CDR3nt: TGTGCCAGCAGCGTATTAGGAGGAGGAGAAGCTTTCTTT

v_gene: TRBV27
d_gene: TRBD2
j_gene: TRBJ2-1
abundance: many
CDR3aa: CASSSQPGLAGDEQFF
CDR3nt: TGTGCCAGCAGTTCGCAGCCGGGACTAGCGGGAGATGAGCAGTTCTTC

v_gene: TRBV19
d_gene: TRBD2
j_gene: TRBJ2-3
abundance: NA
CDR3aa: CASSPRTSADTQYF
CDR3nt: TGTGCCAGTAGTCCACGGACTAGCGCAGATACGCAGTATTTT